There are a few counts of the clone carrying this T cell receptor beta chain. The trim removed 3 bases at V and 0 bases at J, leaving 10 bases unmatched. The CDR3 sequence is 18 residues long. Germline V CDR1 and CDR2: LNHNV, YYDKDF (reference sequence). Through a sample-barcoded 5' primer and a J-beta primer mix, a second PCR was run for roughly 7 to 11 cycles. A single record per CDR3 protein comes from TCRdb applying MiXCR to the 5' RACE reads. The table lists approximately 1,100,000 distinct CDR3 sequences, roughly 45% of them singletons, with under 20% in the top ten. The sample is drawn from a study of blood T cells in healthy people across ages.

This TCR came from a woman aged 60-70 years in good health. This chain connects TRBV15 to TRBJ2-1; 8 nucleotides align to TRBD2. Material: blood. CDR3 protein: CATSSDLLAASSYNEQFF. In DNA form, the CDR3 reads TGTGCCACCAGCAGCGACTTACTAGCGGCTAGCTCCTACAATGAGCAGTTCTTC.